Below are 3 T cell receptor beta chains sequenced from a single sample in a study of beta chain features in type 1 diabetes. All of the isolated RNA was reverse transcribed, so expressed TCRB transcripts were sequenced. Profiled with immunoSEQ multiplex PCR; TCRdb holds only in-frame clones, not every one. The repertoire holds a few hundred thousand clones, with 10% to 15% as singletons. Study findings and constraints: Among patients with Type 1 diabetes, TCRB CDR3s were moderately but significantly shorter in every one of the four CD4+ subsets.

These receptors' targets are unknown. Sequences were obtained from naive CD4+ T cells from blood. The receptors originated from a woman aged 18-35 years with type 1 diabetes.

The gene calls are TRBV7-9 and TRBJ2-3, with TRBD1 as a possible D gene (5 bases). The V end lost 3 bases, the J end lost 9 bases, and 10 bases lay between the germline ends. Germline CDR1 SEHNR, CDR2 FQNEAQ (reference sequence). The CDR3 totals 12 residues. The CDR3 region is CASSLGQGTQYF. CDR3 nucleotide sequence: TGTGCCAGCAGCTTGGGCCAGGGAACGCAGTATTTT.

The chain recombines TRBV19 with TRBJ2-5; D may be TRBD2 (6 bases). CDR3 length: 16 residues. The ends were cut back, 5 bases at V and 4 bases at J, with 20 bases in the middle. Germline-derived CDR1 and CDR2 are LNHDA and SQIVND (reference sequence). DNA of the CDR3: TGTGCCAGTAGTCCCCGGGGCGGGACGGCGGGAGAGACCCAGTACTTC. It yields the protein CASSPRGGTAGETQYF.

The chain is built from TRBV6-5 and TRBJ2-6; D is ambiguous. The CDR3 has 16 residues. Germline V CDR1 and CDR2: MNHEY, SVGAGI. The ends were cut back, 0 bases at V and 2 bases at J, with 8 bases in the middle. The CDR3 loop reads CASSYSSSPGANVLTF. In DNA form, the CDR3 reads TGTGCCAGCAGTTACTCTTCCAGTCCTGGGGCCAACGTCCTGACTTTC.